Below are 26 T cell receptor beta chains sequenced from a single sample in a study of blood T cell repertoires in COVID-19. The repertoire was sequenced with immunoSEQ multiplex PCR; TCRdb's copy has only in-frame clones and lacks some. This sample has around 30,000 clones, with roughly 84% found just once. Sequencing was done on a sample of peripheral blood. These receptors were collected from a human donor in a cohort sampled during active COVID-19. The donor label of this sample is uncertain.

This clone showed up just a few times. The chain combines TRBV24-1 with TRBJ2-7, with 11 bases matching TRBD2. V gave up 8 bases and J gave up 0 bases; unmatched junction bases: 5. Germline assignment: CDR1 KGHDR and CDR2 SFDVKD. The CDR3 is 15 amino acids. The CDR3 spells CATKLAGAISYEQYF. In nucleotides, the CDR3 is TGTGCCACCAAACTAGCGGGGGCCATCTCCTACGAGCAGTACTTC.

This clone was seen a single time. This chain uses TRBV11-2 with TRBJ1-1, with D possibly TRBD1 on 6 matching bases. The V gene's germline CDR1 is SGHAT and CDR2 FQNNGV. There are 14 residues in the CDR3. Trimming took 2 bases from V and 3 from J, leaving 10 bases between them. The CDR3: CASSLSRGYTEAFF. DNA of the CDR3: TGTGCCAGCAGCTTATCCAGGGGCTACACTGAAGCTTTCTTT.

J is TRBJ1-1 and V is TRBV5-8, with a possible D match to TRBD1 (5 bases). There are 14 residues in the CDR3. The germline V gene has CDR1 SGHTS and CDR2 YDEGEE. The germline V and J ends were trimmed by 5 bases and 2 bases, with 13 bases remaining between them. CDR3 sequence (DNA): TGTGCCAGCAGGGAGGGACTCGCAAACACTGAAGCTTTCTTT. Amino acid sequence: CASREGLANTEAFF. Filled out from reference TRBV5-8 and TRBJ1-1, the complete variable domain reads EAGVTQSPTHLIKTRGQQATLRCSPISGHTSVYWYQQALGLGLQFLLWYDEGEERNRGNFPPRFSGRQFPNYSSELNVNALELEDSALYLCASREGLANTEAFFGQGTRLTVV.

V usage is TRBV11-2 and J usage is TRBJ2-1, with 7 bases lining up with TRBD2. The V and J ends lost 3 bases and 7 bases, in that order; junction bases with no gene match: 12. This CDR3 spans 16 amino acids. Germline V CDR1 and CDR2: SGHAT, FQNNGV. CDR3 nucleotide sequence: TGTGCCAGCAGCTTTTCTCCAGCGGGGAGTAAAAATGAGCAGTTCTTC. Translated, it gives CASSFSPAGSKNEQFF.

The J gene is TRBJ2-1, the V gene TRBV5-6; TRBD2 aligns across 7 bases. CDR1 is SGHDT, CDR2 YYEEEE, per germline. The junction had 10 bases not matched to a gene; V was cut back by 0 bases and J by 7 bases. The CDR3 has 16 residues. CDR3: CASSLEFGGKGNEQFF. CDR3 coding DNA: TGTGCCAGCAGCTTGGAATTCGGGGGGAAGGGTAATGAGCAGTTCTTC.

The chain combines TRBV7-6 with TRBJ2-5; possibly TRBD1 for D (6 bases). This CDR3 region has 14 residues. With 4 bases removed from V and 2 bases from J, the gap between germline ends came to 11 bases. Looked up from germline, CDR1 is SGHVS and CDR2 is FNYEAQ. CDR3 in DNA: TGTGCCAGCAGCTCCACCGGGACACAAGAGACCCAGTACTTC. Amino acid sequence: CASSSTGTQETQYF.

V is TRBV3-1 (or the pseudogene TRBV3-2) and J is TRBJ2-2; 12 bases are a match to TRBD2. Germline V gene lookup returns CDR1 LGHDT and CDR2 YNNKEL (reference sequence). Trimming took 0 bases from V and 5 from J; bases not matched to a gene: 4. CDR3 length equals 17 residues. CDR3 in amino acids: CASSQETSGGGTGELFF. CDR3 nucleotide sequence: TGTGCCAGCAGCCAAGAGACTAGCGGGGGAGGAACCGGGGAGCTGTTTTTT.

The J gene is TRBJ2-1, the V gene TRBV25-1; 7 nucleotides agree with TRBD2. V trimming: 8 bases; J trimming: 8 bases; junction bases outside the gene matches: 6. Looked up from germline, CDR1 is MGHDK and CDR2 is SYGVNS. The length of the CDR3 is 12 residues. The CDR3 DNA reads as TGTGCCAGCGATCTGGGAGGGGATGAGCAGTTCTTC. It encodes CASDLGGDEQFF.

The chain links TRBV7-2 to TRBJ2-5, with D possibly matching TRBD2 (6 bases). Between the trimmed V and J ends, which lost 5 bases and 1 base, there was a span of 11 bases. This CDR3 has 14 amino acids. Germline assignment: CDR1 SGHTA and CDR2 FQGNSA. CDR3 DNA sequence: TGTGCCAGCAGCCTCACTAGCATCCAAGAGACCCAGTACTTC. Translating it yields CASSLTSIQETQYF.

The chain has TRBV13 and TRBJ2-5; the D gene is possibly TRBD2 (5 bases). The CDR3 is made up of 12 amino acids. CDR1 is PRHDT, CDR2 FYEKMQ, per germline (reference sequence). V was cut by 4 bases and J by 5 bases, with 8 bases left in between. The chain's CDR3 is CASSSGGETQYF. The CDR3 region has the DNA TGTGCCAGCAGCTCAGGCGGGGAGACCCAGTACTTC. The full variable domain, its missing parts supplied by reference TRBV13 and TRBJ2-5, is AAGVIQSPRHLIKEKRETATLKCYPIPRHDTVYWYQQGPGQDPQFLISFYEKMQSDKGSIPDRFSAQQFSDYHSELNMSSLELGDSALYFCASSSGGETQYFGPGTRLLVL.

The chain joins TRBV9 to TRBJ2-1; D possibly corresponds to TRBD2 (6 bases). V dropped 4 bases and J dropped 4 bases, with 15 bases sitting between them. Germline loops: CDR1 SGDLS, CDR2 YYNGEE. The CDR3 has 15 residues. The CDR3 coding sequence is TGTGCCAGCAGCCTAGGGGCTAGCGTTTACAATGAGCAGTTCTTC. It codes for CASSLGASVYNEQFF.

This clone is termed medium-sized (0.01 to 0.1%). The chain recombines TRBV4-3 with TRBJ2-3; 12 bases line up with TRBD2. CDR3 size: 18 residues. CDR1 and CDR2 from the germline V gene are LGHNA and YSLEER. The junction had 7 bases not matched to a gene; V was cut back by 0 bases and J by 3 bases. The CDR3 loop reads CASSQDLAGGLLTDTQYF. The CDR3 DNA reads TGCGCCAGCAGCCAAGATCTAGCGGGGGGGCTTTTGACAGATACGCAGTATTTT.

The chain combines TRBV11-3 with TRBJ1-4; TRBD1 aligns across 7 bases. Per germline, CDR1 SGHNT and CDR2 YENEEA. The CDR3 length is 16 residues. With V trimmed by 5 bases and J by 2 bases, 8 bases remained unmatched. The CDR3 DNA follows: TGTGCCAGCAGCCCCCGAGAGGGACAGACTAATGAAAAACTGTTTTTT. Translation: CASSPREGQTNEKLFF.

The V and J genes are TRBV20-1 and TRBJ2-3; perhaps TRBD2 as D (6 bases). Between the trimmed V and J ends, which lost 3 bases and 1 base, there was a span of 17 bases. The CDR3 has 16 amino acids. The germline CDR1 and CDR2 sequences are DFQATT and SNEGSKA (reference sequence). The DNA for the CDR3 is TGCAGTGCTAGTCCCCCCGACCCGGGGGGCACAGATACGCAGTATTTT. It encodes CSASPPDPGGTDTQYF.

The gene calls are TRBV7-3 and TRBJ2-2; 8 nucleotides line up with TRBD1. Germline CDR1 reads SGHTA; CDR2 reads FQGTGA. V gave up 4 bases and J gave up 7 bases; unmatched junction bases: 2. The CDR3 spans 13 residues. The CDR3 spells CASSSGTGGELFF. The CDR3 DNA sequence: TGTGCCAGCAGCTCAGGGACAGGCGGGGAGCTGTTTTTT.

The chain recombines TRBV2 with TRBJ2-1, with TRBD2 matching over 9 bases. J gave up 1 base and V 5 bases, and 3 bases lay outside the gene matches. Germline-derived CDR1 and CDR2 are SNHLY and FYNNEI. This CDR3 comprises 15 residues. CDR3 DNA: TGTGCCAGCAGTAAACTAGCGGGTTCCTACAATGAGCAGTTCTTC. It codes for CASSKLAGSYNEQFF.

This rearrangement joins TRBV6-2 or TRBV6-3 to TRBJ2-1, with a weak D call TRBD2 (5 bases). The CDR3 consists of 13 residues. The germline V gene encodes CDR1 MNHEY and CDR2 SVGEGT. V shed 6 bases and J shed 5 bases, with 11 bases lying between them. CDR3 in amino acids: CASSITRNNEQFF. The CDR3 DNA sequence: TGTGCCAGCAGCATTACTAGGAACAATGAGCAGTTCTTC.

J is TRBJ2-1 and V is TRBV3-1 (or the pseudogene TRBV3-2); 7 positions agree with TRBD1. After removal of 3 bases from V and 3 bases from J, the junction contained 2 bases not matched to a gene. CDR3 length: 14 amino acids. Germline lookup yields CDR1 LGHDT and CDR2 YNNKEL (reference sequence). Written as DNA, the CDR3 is TGTGCCAGCAGCCACCGGGACAGCTACAATGAGCAGTTCTTC. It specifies CASSHRDSYNEQFF.

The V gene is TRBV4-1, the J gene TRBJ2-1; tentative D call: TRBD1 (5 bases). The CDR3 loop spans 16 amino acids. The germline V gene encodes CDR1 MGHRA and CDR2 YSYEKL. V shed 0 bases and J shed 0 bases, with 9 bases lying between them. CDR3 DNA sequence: TGCGCCAGCAGCCAAGACAGGGTAAGCTCCTACAATGAGCAGTTCTTC. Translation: CASSQDRVSSYNEQFF.

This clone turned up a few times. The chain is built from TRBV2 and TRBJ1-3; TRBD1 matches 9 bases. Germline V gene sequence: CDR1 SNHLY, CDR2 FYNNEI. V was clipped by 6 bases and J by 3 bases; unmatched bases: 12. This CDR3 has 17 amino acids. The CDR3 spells CASSETGGFLRGNTIYF. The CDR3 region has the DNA TGTGCCAGCAGCGAGACAGGGGGTTTTTTGCGTGGAAACACCATATATTTT.

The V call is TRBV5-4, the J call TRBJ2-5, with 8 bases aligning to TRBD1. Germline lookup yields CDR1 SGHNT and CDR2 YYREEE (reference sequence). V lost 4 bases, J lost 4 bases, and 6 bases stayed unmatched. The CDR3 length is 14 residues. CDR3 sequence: CASSRTGPGETQYF. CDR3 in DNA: TGTGCCAGCAGCCGGACAGGGCCGGGAGAGACCCAGTACTTC.

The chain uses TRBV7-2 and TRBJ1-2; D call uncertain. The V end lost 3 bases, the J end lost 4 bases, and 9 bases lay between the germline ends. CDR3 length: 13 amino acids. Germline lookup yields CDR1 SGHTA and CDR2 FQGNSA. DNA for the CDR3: TGTGCCAGCAGCTTCGGGTACGGCTATGGCTACACCTTC. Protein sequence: CASSFGYGYGYTF. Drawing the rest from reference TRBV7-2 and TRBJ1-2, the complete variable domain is GAGVSQSPSNKVTEKGKDVELRCDPISGHTALYWYRQSLGQGLEFLIYFQGNSAPDKSGLPSDRFSAERTGGSVSTLTIQRTQQEDSAVYLCASSFGYGYGYTFGSGTRLTVV.

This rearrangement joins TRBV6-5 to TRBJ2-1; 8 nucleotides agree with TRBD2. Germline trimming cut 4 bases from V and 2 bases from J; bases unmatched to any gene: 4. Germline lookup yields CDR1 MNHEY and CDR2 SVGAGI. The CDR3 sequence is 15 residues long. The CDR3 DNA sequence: TGTGCCAGCAGTTTGGATAGCGGGACCTACAATGAGCAGTTCTTC. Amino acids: CASSLDSGTYNEQFF.

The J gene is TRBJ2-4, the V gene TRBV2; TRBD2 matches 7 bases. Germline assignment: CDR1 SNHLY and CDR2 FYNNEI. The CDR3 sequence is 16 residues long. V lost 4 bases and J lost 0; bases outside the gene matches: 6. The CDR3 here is CASSVERGLAKNIQYF. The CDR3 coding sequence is TGTGCCAGCAGTGTCGAGCGGGGACTAGCCAAAAACATTCAGTACTTC.

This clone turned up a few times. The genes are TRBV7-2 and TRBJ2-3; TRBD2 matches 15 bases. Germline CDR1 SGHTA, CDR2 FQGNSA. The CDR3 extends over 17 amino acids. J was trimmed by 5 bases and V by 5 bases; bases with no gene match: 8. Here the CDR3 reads CASSPRTSGGAGDTQYF. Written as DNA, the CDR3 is TGTGCCAGCAGCCCCCGGACTAGCGGGGGGGCAGGAGATACGCAGTATTTT.

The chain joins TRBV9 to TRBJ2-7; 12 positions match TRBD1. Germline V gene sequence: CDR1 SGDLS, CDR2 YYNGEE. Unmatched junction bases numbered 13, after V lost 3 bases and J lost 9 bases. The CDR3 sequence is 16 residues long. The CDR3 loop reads CASSAGTGTGGGGQYF. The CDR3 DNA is TGTGCCAGCAGCGCAGGCACCGGGACAGGGGGCGGTGGGCAGTACTTC.